These T cell receptor beta chains were read from a single sample in a study of cytomegalovirus exposure and HLA in healthy donors. Libraries were prepared by immunoSEQ multiplex PCR; TCRdb keeps only in-frame clonotypes and omits some of them. The data hold about 180,000 clones, with just under 80% observed a single time. Specimen: PBMCs. These receptors were collected from a woman aged 30 to 39 in good health and CMV-seronegative. Both conserved end residues are trimmed from each CDR3.

V gene	J gene	CDR3 protein
TRBV7-3	TRBJ2-7	ASSPEGDRDGRY
TRBV7-7	TRBJ2-3	ASSPQGTSGASTDTQY
TRBV4-1	TRBJ1-5	ASSPQVNQPQH
TRBV19	TRBJ1-6	ASSIVGGNSPLH
TRBV5-8	TRBJ1-1	ASSHRMRLLAPVSEAF
TRBV6-1	TRBJ1-5	ASSDSGSNQPQH
TRBV25-1	TRBJ1-6	ASSEYSGTGRNSPLH
TRBV7-8	TRBJ1-2	ASSSPGQANYGYT
TRBV5-1	TRBJ1-1	ASSSQENTEAF
TRBV10-2	TRBJ1-4	ASSETIVWGDATNEKLF
TRBV5-1	TRBJ2-5	ASSAGQKETQY
TRBV4-1	TRBJ2-2	ASSQDRGELAANTGELF
TRBV7-8	TRBJ2-3	ASSLERASGGAMADTQY
TRBV5-1	TRBJ1-1	ASSASGSMNTEAF
TRBV10-1	TRBJ1-5	ASSPGPRGARQPQH
TRBV27	TRBJ1-1	ASSLQTGNTEAF
TRBV19	TRBJ2-5	ASSFRQGKY
TRBV4-2	TRBJ2-5	ASSQGRTPVGETQY
TRBV9	TRBJ2-7	ASSVDVTRDREQY
TRBV9	TRBJ1-1	ASSEETGGAF
TRBV6-5	TRBJ1-2	ASRVPETVYGYT
TRBV5-8	TRBJ1-5	ASSPGRGRSMPQH
TRBV6-5	TRBJ1-5	ASRRTGRNQPQH
TRBV7-9	TRBJ1-6	ATHSGTDNSPLH
TRBV5-1	TRBJ2-3	ASSLGGGGAADTQY
TRBV2	TRBJ1-1	ASSESVGVGYAEAF
TRBV2	TRBJ1-4	ASTRDATNEKLF
TRBV11-2	TRBJ2-7	ASSHLGQGGYEQY
TRBV29-1	TRBJ1-2	SVEESQGIYGYT
TRBV5-4	TRBJ2-5	ASSFGQHQETQY
TRBV27	TRBJ2-1	ATDSLEGI
TRBV30	TRBJ2-7	AWAQGTYEQY
TRBV4-3	TRBJ2-7	ASSQDWKGVYEQY
TRBV14	TRBJ2-5	ASSHERGGRETQY
TRBV2	TRBJ1-5	ASSLDRDQPQH
TRBV10-3	TRBJ1-2	AISGKTGGADYGYT
TRBV7-3	TRBJ2-1	ASSPGLAPEYNEQF
TRBV9	TRBJ1-2	ASSPTWREDYGYT
TRBV18	TRBJ1-5	ASSDQGTVVNQPQH
TRBV5-1	TRBJ2-5	ASSLGLLAEETQY
TRBV19	TRBJ1-2	ASSIPGSYT
TRBV2	TRBJ2-7	ASSARRAETYEQY
TRBV7-5	TRBJ1-5	ARSLELPGRDRGHSNQPQH
TRBV27	TRBJ1-6	ASSDLQGKDSPLH
TRBV9	TRBJ2-7	ASSVSVGGYYEQY
TRBV25-1	TRBJ1-2	ASSDPGQGARGYT
TRBV5-4	TRBJ2-3	ASSTLAWDLLADTQY
TRBV29-1	TRBJ2-5	SVESGGEETQY
TRBV7-2	TRBJ1-4	ASSRVGGNEKLF
TRBV4-1	TRBJ2-1	ASSQGDSRTNEQF
TRBV6-5	TRBJ2-5	AITLSGGTQETQY
TRBV7-3	TRBJ2-2	ASSTQLGELF
TRBV5-8	TRBJ2-5	ASSVGQGLETQY
TRBV5-1	TRBJ2-7	ASSSMASYEQY
TRBV6-5	TRBJ2-5	ASTPGGRYQETQY
TRBV6-5	TRBJ2-7	ASSYFYGSYEQY
TRBV6-5	TRBJ1-2	ASSYTGTGGYT
TRBV4-3	TRBJ2-7	ASSQYRGAPYEQY